The rows below give T cell receptor beta chains drawn from one sample of a study of cytomegalovirus exposure and HLA in healthy donors. Repertoires were generated with immunoSEQ multiplex PCR, while TCRdb's copy carries only in-frame clones and drops some. The sample has 65,000 to 75,000 clones; 68% are singletons. Sequenced input: PBMCs. The source is a woman aged 25 to 39 in good health and CMV-seronegative. Each CDR3 is given with its conserved first and last residue. A D gene is named only where the DNA matches it firmly. Clone size appears in some rows only: once, few, many, or a class for an expanded clone.

TRBV30	NA	TRBJ1-2	NA	TGTGCCTGGAGTGTACCAGCTCGCGGCCCCGAAATCACCTATGGCTACACCTTC	CAWSVPARGPEITYGYTF
TRBV23-1	NA	TRBJ2-4	NA	TGCGCCAGCAGTCACCCCAAGTTTCGTCGGGACTCTCAAAACATTCAGTACTTC	CASSHPKFRRDSQNIQYF
TRBV15	TRBD2	TRBJ2-3	NA	TGTGCCACCAGCAGACGGCAGCGGGGGGACACAGATACGCAGTATTTT	CATSRRQRGDTDTQYF
TRBV7-2	TRBD2	TRBJ2-7	NA	TGTGCCAGCAGCTTATTGGGACTAGCGGGGGGGTACGAGCAGTACTTC	CASSLLGLAGGYEQYF
TRBV25-1	NA	TRBJ1-4	NA	TGTGCCAGCAGTCAATCAGCAACTAATGAAAAGCTGTTTTTT	CASSQSATNEKLFF
TRBV6-1	TRBD1	TRBJ2-3	NA	TGTGCCAGCATTTTACAGGGGTCCCACACAGATACGCAGTATTTT	CASILQGSHTDTQYF
TRBV28	TRBD2	TRBJ2-1	NA	TGTGCCAGCAGTGGACTAGCGGGGGGTGATGAGCAGTTCTTC	CASSGLAGGDEQFF
TRBV19	NA	TRBJ1-5	few	TGTGCCAGTAGTCCCCCGGGCGGGGTTCAGCCCCAGCATTTT	CASSPPGGVQPQHF
TRBV14	TRBD1	TRBJ1-2	NA	TGTGCCAGCAGCCAAACCGGGACAGGGGACGCTCATTCCTATGGCTACACCTTC	CASSQTGTGDAHSYGYTF
TRBV7-8	NA	TRBJ1-2	NA	TGTGCCAGCAGCACAGGACCAGGGAATGGCTACACCTTC	CASSTGPGNGYTF
TRBV27	NA	TRBJ1-2	NA	TGTGCCAGCGGGGATCACAGGGTCTTGAATGGCTACACCTTC	CASGDHRVLNGYTF
TRBV2	TRBD1	TRBJ1-2	once	TGTGCCAGCAGTGAAGTCAGGGCAGGGGGTCGCTACACCTTC	CASSEVRAGGRYTF
TRBV18	NA	TRBJ1-2	NA	TGTGCCAGCTCACCACCCACGGGAGAAAAATATGGCTACACCTTC	CASSPPTGEKYGYTF
TRBV30	NA	TRBJ1-5	NA	TGTGCCTGGAGTGTGCTAGGTAGAAATCAGCCCCAGCATTTT	CAWSVLGRNQPQHF
TRBV4-1	TRBD1	TRBJ1-5	few	TGCGCCAGCAGCCAAGACCGGGACAGGGACCAGCCCCAGCATTTT	CASSQDRDRDQPQHF
TRBV6-5	TRBD1	TRBJ1-3	NA	TGTGCCAGCAGTTCCTCGACAGGGGGTGGAAACACCATATATTTT	CASSSSTGGGNTIYF
TRBV5-1	NA	TRBJ1-1	NA	TGCGCCAGCAGCTGGGGGGGTAGTCAGGGTGAAGCTTTCTTT	CASSWGGSQGEAFF
TRBV7-8	NA	TRBJ2-7	NA	TGTGCCAGCAACCAAGAGCCGGCCTACGAGCAGTACTTC	CASNQEPAYEQYF
TRBV5-1	NA	TRBJ2-5	NA	TGCGCCAGCAGCCAAGGAGGCGGGATGTTAGAGACCCAGTACTTC	CASSQGGGMLETQYF
TRBV28	TRBD1	TRBJ2-7	NA	TGTGCCAGCACTCCATCAGGGGGCGGGTACGAGCAGTACTTC	CASTPSGGGYEQYF
TRBV19	TRBD2	TRBJ2-5	once	TGTGCCAGTACCCCGGGAGGGGGGGAGGGTGAGACCCAGTACTTC	CASTPGGGEGETQYF
TRBV5-1	NA	TRBJ1-6	NA	TGCGCCAGCAGCTTGGCGTCGGGGTCCTATAATTCACCCCTCCACTTT	CASSLASGSYNSPLHF
TRBV27	NA	TRBJ1-5	NA	TGTGCCAGCAGTTTACAGGGTCAAAAGGCCCAGCATTTT	CASSLQGQKAQHF
TRBV9	NA	TRBJ1-3	NA	TGTGCCAGCAGCCCCGAGGGTGGCTCTGGAAACACCATATATTTT	CASSPEGGSGNTIYF
TRBV18	TRBD1	TRBJ1-2	few	TGTGCCAGCTCACCACCGGGACAGGGGGCAGAAGGCTACACCTTC	CASSPPGQGAEGYTF
TRBV19	TRBD1	TRBJ2-3	few	TGTGCCACGAGGACAGGGGGGGCAGATACGCAGTATTTT	CATRTGGADTQYF
TRBV4-1	NA	TRBJ1-2	NA	TGCGCCAGCAGCCAAGATAGAGGGAACTATGGCTACACCTTC	CASSQDRGNYGYTF
TRBV27	NA	TRBJ1-1	NA	TGTGCCAGCAGTAGAGGACAGATGAACACTGAAGCTTTCTTT	CASSRGQMNTEAFF
TRBV7-2	NA	TRBJ2-5	NA	TGTGCCAGCAGCTTTCGAGGAGGGAGGGAGACCCAGTACTTC	CASSFRGGRETQYF
TRBV10-3	TRBD1	TRBJ1-3	NA	TGTGCCATCAGTGATACGGACAGGTATCCTGGAAACACCATATATTTT	CAISDTDRYPGNTIYF
TRBV19	TRBD2	TRBJ2-1	NA	TGTGCCAGTAGTAGGCTAGCGGCGGACAATGAGCAGTTCTTC	CASSRLAADNEQFF
TRBV29-1	TRBD1	TRBJ2-3	NA	TGCAGCGTTGAAAGGGAACTGACAGGGGGAGACACAGATACGCAGTATTTT	CSVERELTGGDTDTQYF
TRBV21-1	NA	TRBJ1-3	NA	TGTGCCAGCAGCACTCACAGGAGCTCTGGAAACACCATATATTTT	CASSTHRSSGNTIYF
TRBV5-4	NA	TRBJ2-7	NA	TGTGCCAGCAGAGACAGGAGCTCCTACAAGCAGTACTTC	CASRDRSSYKQYF
TRBV11-1	TRBD1	TRBJ2-5	NA	TGTGCCAGCAGCTTGAATGGACAGGGCCAAGAGACCCAGTACTTC	CASSLNGQGQETQYF
TRBV5-1	TRBD2	TRBJ2-2	NA	TGCGCCAGCAGCTTGGTACTAGCGGGGGGCGCCGGGGAGCTGTTTTTT	CASSLVLAGGAGELFF
TRBV6-5	TRBD1	TRBJ1-2	NA	TGTGCCAGCAGTTACTCGGACAGGGTAGGCTATGGCTACACCTTC	CASSYSDRVGYGYTF
TRBV6-1	TRBD2	TRBJ2-5	once	TGTGCCAGCAGTAAAGCGACTAGCGGGGGGCAAGAGACCCAGTACTTC	CASSKATSGGQETQYF
TRBV7-9	NA	TRBJ2-7	NA	TGTGCCAGCAGCTCGGGGGGCCCCTACGAGCAGTACTTC	CASSSGGPYEQYF
TRBV5-5	NA	TRBJ1-2	once	TGTGCCAGCAGCTTGGGCGCTAACTATGGCTACACCTTC	CASSLGANYGYTF
TRBV6-6	TRBD1	TRBJ1-2	NA	TGTGCCAGCAGTTACTCGGACAGGGTAGGCTATGGCTACACCTTC	CASSYSDRVGYGYTF
TRBV6-5	NA	TRBJ2-5	NA	TGTGCCACCCTCCGGGAGACCCAGTACTTC	CATLRETQYF
TRBV7-3	NA	TRBJ1-2	NA	TGTGCCAGCAGCTTGAACAGCTATGGCTACACCTTC	CASSLNSYGYTF
TRBV15	NA	TRBJ2-3	NA	TGTGCCACCAGCAGAGATTCAGGGACAGATACGCAGTATTTT	CATSRDSGTDTQYF
TRBV19	NA	TRBJ2-4	once	TGTGCCAGTAGTATCGGAGGGGAAGGTGGAACCAAAAACATTCAGTACTTC	CASSIGGEGGTKNIQYF
TRBV6-6	NA	TRBJ1-1	NA	TGTGCCAGCAGTGATCCAGGGGCAGAGAACACTGAAGCTTTCTTT	CASSDPGAENTEAFF
TRBV5-1	TRBD2	TRBJ2-5	NA	TGCGCCAGCAGCTTGGAGGTAGCGGGGCAAGAGACCCAGTACTTC	CASSLEVAGQETQYF
TRBV5-1	NA	TRBJ2-7	few	TGCGCCAGCAGACGAGAGGAAAATGGCAACGAGCAGTACTTC	CASRREENGNEQYF
TRBV19	NA	TRBJ1-6	NA	TGTGCCAGTCGTACATTTGGCGGCCGGGAGAATTCACCCCTCCACTTT	CASRTFGGRENSPLHF